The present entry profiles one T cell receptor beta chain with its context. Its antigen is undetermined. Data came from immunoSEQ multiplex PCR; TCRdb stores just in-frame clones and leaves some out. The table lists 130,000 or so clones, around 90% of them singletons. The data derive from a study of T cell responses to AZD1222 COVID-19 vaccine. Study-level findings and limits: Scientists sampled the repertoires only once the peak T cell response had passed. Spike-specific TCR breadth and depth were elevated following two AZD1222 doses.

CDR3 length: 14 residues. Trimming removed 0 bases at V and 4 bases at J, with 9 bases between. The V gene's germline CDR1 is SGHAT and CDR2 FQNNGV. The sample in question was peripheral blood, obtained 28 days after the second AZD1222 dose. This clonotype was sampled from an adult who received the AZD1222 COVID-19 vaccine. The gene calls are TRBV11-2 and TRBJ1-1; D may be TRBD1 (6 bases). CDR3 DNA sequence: TGTGCCAGCAGCTTAGATTTCAGGGGCACTGAAGCTTTCTTT. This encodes CASSLDFRGTEAFF.